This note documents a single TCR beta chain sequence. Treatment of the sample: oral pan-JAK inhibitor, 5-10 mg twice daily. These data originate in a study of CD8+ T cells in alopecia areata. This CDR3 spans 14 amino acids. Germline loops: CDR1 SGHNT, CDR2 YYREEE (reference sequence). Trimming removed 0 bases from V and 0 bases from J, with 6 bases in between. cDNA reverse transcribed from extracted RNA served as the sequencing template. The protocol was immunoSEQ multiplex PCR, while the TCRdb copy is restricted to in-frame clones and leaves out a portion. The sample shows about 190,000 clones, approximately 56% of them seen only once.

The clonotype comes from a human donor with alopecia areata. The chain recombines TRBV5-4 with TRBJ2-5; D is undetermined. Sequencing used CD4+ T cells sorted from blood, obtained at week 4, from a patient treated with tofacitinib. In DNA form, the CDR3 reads TGTGCCAGCAGCTTGGGTCCTTACCAAGAGACCCAGTACTTC. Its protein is CASSLGPYQETQYF.